These 20 T cell receptor delta chains came from one sample sequenced in a study of gamma-delta chains in newborns, infants, children. TCRdb made new clone calls on the reads using CATT. The table records about 8,500 delta-chain clones, about 3.2% of them present only once. Sequencing was done on a sample of blood. These receptors all come from a child who was a newborn, infant or young child, either healthy, febrile or measles-vaccinated (not recorded which).

There are a few counts of this clone. The translation of this DNA and the TCRdb protein of a much larger clone differ at residue 10, probably owing to a read error; the protein shown here is translated from the DNA. The rearrangement uses TRDV2 and TRDJ3; 10 nucleotides agree with TRDD3. Germline CDR1 GEAIGNYY, CDR2 EKD. This CDR3 is 17 amino acids long. CDR3 region: CACDNTGGSLDTRQMFF. The CDR3 DNA reads as TGTGCCTGTGACAATACTGGGGGATCCTTGGACACCCGACAGATGTTTTTC.

By proportion, this clone is medium-sized. The sample carries other DNA sequences with the same CDR3. The CDR3 DNA sequence: TGTGCCTGTGACCCCGTCAGTACTGGGGGATACGTCTCCTGGGACACCCGACAGATGTTTTTC. The encoded protein is CACDPVSTGGYVSWDTRQMFF. The chain has TRDV2 and TRDJ3; 13 nucleotides agree with TRDD3. The CDR3 consists of 21 residues. CDR1 is GEAIGNYY, CDR2 EKD, per germline. With V trimmed by 3 bases and J by 0 bases, 10 bases remained unmatched.

The CDR3 sequence: CACDTLLGAWDTRQMFF. CDR3 coding DNA: TGTGCCTGTGACACCCTACTGGGGGCCTGGGACACCCGACAGATGTTTTTC. The chain joins TRDV2 to TRDJ3; 8 bases fit TRDD3. This CDR3 has 17 residues. From germline, CDR1 is GEAIGNYY and CDR2 EKD. V lost 0 bases and J lost 2; bases outside the gene matches: 2.

About this clone: The mismatch at residue 11 between this DNA's translation and the TCRdb protein of a much larger clone likely reflects a read error; the protein shown is translated from the DNA. The CDR3 reads CACDTVGDRRYTRQMFF. The CDR3 nucleotides read TGTGCCTGTGACACCGTGGGGGATAGAAGATACACCCGACAGATGTTTTTC. This chain connects TRDV2 to TRDJ3; 9 nucleotides line up with TRDD3. This CDR3 comprises 17 residues. Germline V CDR1 and CDR2: GEAIGNYY, EKD. V trimming: 0 bases; J trimming: 8 bases; junction bases outside the gene matches: 7.

The J gene is TRDJ2, the V gene TRDV2, with TRDD3 matching 8 bases. CDR1 is GEAIGNYY, CDR2 EKD, per germline. Unmatched junction bases numbered 2, after V lost 0 bases and J lost 0 bases. This CDR3 is 16 amino acids long. CDR3 residues: CACDTVLGALTAQLFF. CDR3 DNA: TGTGCCTGTGACACCGTACTGGGGGCTTTGACAGCACAACTCTTCTTT.

This clone was recorded a few times. A read error may be the cause here, since a much bigger clone is one base away. This sample includes further DNA sequences coding for the same CDR3. As DNA, the CDR3 is TGTGCCTGTGACACCGTGCTGGGGGATACGACGGAGTCCTGGGACACCCGACAGATGTTTTTC. This codes for CACDTVLGDTTESWDTRQMFF. The chain couples TRDV2 to TRDJ3, with TRDD3 matching 12 bases. The germline V gene has CDR1 GEAIGNYY and CDR2 EKD. The CDR3 is made up of 21 amino acids. With V trimmed by 0 bases and J by 1 base, 9 bases remained unmatched.

This clone has only a few counts. The chain is built from TRDV2 and TRDJ3; unclear D gene. The germline gives CDR1 GEAIGNYY, CDR2 EKD. The CDR3 runs to 18 residues. Trimming shortened V by 0 bases and J by 0 bases, and 11 bases separated the two germline ends. CDR3 residues: CACDTVGYSSWDTRQMFF. The CDR3 region has the DNA TGTGCCTGTGACACCGTTGGTTATAGCTCCTGGGACACCCGACAGATGTTTTTC.

To note about this clone: One base separates it from a far larger clone, so it is likely a read error. The chain combines TRDV2 with TRDJ2, with D possibly matching TRDD3 (6 bases). The germline V gene has CDR1 GEAIGNYY and CDR2 EKD. The CDR3 is 15 amino acids. Trimming removed 0 bases from V and 1 base from J, with 8 bases in between. Here the CDR3 DNA reads TGTGCCTGTGACACCCTGGGGAATTTGACAGCACAACTCTTCTTT. Protein product: CACDTLGNLTAQLFF.

This clone occurred a few times. An end of the junction does not agree with germline; a read error may underlie this. The chain links TRDV2 to TRDJ3, with TRDD3 matching 10 bases. Germline V gene data show CDR1 as GEAIGNYY and CDR2 as EKD. The CDR3 contains 16 residues. CDR3 nucleotide sequence: TGTGCCCGTGATACTGGGGGATGCTGGGACACCCGACAGATGTTTTTC. Translation gives CARDTGGCWDTRQMFF.

This clone is classed as medium-sized. Other DNA sequences in this specimen translate into the identical CDR3. The chain has TRDV2 and TRDJ3, with 7 bases aligning to TRDD3. Trimming took 0 bases from V and 0 from J; bases not matched to a gene: 4. The length of the CDR3 is 18 residues. Germline CDR1 reads GEAIGNYY; CDR2 reads EKD. The CDR3 sequence: CACDTVGESSWDTRQMFF. CDR3 coding DNA: TGTGCCTGTGACACCGTGGGGGAGAGCTCCTGGGACACCCGACAGATGTTTTTC.

By share of the sample, this clone is medium-sized. In the same sample, other DNA sequences code for this CDR3. V usage is TRDV2 and J usage is TRDJ3, with 9 nucleotides matching TRDD3. The CDR3 runs 19 residues. The V and J ends lost 0 bases and 0 bases, in that order; junction bases with no gene match: 5. CDR1 and CDR2 from the germline V gene are GEAIGNYY and EKD. CDR3 sequence reads: CACDTGGYRSSWDTRQMFF. CDR3 nucleotides: TGTGCCTGTGACACCGGGGGATACCGGAGCTCCTGGGACACCCGACAGATGTTTTTC.

Notes on this clone: Other DNA sequences in this sample translate to the same CDR3. The rearrangement joins TRDV2 to TRDJ2; 13 bases map to TRDD3. The CDR3 sequence is 20 residues long. In germline, CDR1 is GEAIGNYY, CDR2 EKD. Trimming cost V 0 bases and J 8 bases; bases outside gene matches: 17. The CDR3: CACDTITGGYGKNKGAQLFF. The DNA for the CDR3 is TGTGCCTGTGACACCATTACTGGGGGATACGGCAAAAACAAGGGTGCACAACTCTTCTTT.

The chain has TRDV2 and TRDJ1; 7 bases align to TRDD3. Germline-derived CDR1 and CDR2 are GEAIGNYY and EKD. The CDR3 is made up of 13 amino acids. After removal of 1 base from V and 4 bases from J, the junction contained 2 bases not matched to a gene. The CDR3: CACDTGYYDKLIF. The CDR3 coding sequence is TGTGCCTGTGACACGGGATACTACGATAAACTCATCTTT.

The chain recombines TRDV2 with TRDJ3; 7 nucleotides align to TRDD3. The V and J ends lost 0 bases and 0 bases, in that order; junction bases with no gene match: 13. The CDR3 extends over 21 amino acids. Germline V lookup: CDR1 GEAIGNYY, CDR2 EKD. Here the CDR3 reads CACDTVTGEYWSSWDTRQMFF. DNA of the CDR3: TGTGCCTGTGACACCGTTACTGGGGAATATTGGAGCTCCTGGGACACCCGACAGATGTTTTTC.

This clone is categorized as medium-sized. The chain employs TRDV2 and TRDJ1; 8 bases are a match to TRDD3. The CDR3 runs 14 residues. CDR1 and CDR2 (germline): GEAIGNYY, EKD. After removal of 3 bases from V and 1 base from J, the junction contained 3 bases not matched to a gene. CDR3 residues: CACDYWGFTDKLIF. The CDR3 coding sequence is TGTGCCTGTGACTACTGGGGGTTCACCGATAAACTCATCTTT.

This clone was recorded a few times. This likely reflects a read error, since a far larger clone is one base away. This same CDR3 is encoded by further DNA sequences in the sample. V usage is TRDV2 and J usage is TRDJ3; 10 nucleotides align to TRDD3. The CDR3 is 18 residues long. The germline V gene has CDR1 GEAIGNYY and CDR2 EKD. CDR3 in DNA: TGTGCCTGTGACACTGGGGGATACTCATCCTGGGACACCCGGCAGATGTTTTTC. Translation: CACDTGGYSSWDTRQMFF.

This clone has a handful of counts. The junction departs from the called germline gene at one end, perhaps through a read error. The same CDR3 arises from other DNA sequences in this sample as well. The chain couples TRDV2 to TRDJ3; TRDD3 matches at 8 bases. Per the germline V gene, CDR1 is GEAIGNYY and CDR2 is EKD. CDR3 length equals 20 residues. CDR3 sequence: CACDSLTGGDSSWDTRQMFF. The DNA for the CDR3 is TGTGCCTGTGACTCCCTTACTGGGGGCGACAGCTCCTGGGACACCAGACAGATGTTTTTC.

By sample share, this clone is large. Other nucleotide sequences from this sample produce the same CDR3. This chain links TRDV2 with TRDJ2, with 8 bases fitting TRDD3. Germline V gene lookup returns CDR1 GEAIGNYY and CDR2 EKD. After removal of 1 base from V and 5 bases from J, the junction contained 2 bases not matched to a gene. CDR3 length: 14 amino acids. DNA of the CDR3: TGTGCCTGTGACACGGTGGGGGATACAGCACAACTCTTCTTT. Protein: CACDTVGDTAQLFF.

With regard to this clone: A much larger clonotype is one base distant, so this may be a read error. The CDR3 DNA sequence: TGTGCCTGTGACACGTACTGGGGGCCGGGCTCCTGGGACACCCGACAGATGTTTTTC. Protein sequence: CACDTYWGPGSWDTRQMFF. This chain joins TRDV2 and TRDJ3, with 8 nucleotides matching TRDD3. The CDR3 runs 19 residues. V trimming: 1 base; J trimming: 0 bases; junction bases outside the gene matches: 7. Per germline, CDR1 GEAIGNYY and CDR2 EKD.

This clone was picked up a small number of times. The protein given by TCRdb reflects a much larger clone and differs at residue 5 from this DNA's translation, likely from a read error; the protein shown is the DNA's translation. V usage is TRDV2 and J usage is TRDJ3, with 9 bases fitting TRDD3. CDR1 and CDR2 (germline): GEAIGNYY, EKD. Germline trimming cut 2 bases from V and 0 bases from J; bases unmatched to any gene: 1. The CDR3 spans 17 residues. CDR3 in DNA: TGTGCCTGTGACATTGGGGGATACTCCTGGGACACCCGACAGATGTTTTTC. It codes for CACDIGGYSWDTRQMFF.